The present TCR beta chain was sequenced within a study of liver allograft versus peripheral blood T cells. Study-level information: Transplanted-liver T cell receptor repertoires were compared with recipients' peripheral blood repertoires.

MiXCR, run by TCRdb on the reads, gives a single entry per CDR3 protein. The sample has 1,500 to 2,000 distinct CDR3 sequences, approximately 15% seen once. There are 15 residues in the CDR3. Germline V CDR1 and CDR2: MNHEY, SVGAGI. Trimming pared 4 bases from V and 4 bases from J, leaving 14 bases between. The study, taken as a whole, reports: Liver allograft T cell receptor repertoires were reported to differ from peripheral blood repertoires.

This clonotype was observed a handful of times. Antigen: not known. This chain connects TRBV6-5 to TRBJ1-5, with D possibly TRBD1 on 5 matching bases. This receptor was identified in a human patient who had a liver transplant. A subset of T cells may come from the graft donor. CDR3 DNA sequence: TGTGCCAGCAGTTTTTCCGGGGCAGGTAATCAGCCCCAGCATTTT. It codes for CASSFSGAGNQPQHF.